This T cell receptor (beta chain) was identified during a study of neurological immune-mediated disorders. With 4 bases clipped from V and 4 bases from J, the junction kept 8 bases outside the gene matches. Germline CDR1 and CDR2: SGHRS and YFSETQ. CDR3 length: 17 amino acids. Time point meaning: longitudinal time-point 2. This clonotype was counted at least ten times. As for the cDNA, it was generated by 5'RACE with 10-nucleotide random UMIs. In every sequencing run, more than 170 million TCR-beta sequences were generated from 15-18 subjects. A single record per CDR3 protein comes from TCRdb applying MiXCR to the 5' RACE reads. This sample has roughly 60,000 distinct CDR3 sequences, with less than 10% found just once.

The chain couples TRBV5-1 to TRBJ2-2; the match to TRBD1 covers 12 bases. The receptor was derived from a man aged 30-40 years in good health. Sequenced input: PBMCs. The CDR3 region has the DNA TGCGCCAGCAGCCCCTGGGGGGGACAGGGGGCCACCGGGGAGCTGTTTTTT. Translating gives CASSPWGGQGATGELFF.